This passage covers 9 T cell receptor beta chains from one sample sequenced in a study of cytomegalovirus exposure and HLA in healthy donors. Primers included in the PCR were 60 Vbeta and 13 Jbeta primers. Sequenced by immunoSEQ multiplex PCR; TCRdb stores in-frame clones only, minus some. This sample carries under 250,000 clones, almost 80% of them seen once, and the ten largest clones take approximately 2%. Material: PBMCs. These receptor sequences come from a male donor in good health and CMV-seronegative.

V gene TRBV11-3 combines with J gene TRBJ2-3, with 12 nucleotides matching TRBD2. The length of the CDR3 is 18 residues. V lost 1 base and J lost 2; bases outside the gene matches: 7. Germline CDR1 is SGHNT and CDR2 is YENEEA. The chain's CDR3 is CASSLGIRLAGATDTQYF. DNA of the CDR3: TGTGCCAGCAGCTTAGGAATTAGACTAGCGGGGGCCACAGATACGCAGTATTTT.

This clone appeared once. The chain joins TRBV4-1 to TRBJ2-7; TRBD2 matches 7 bases. V was pared by 0 bases and J by 6 bases, with 11 bases of the junction left unmatched. The CDR3 contains 16 residues. The germline gives CDR1 MGHRA, CDR2 YSYEKL. CDR3 in amino acids: CASSQDFGRESGEQYF. The CDR3, as DNA: TGCGCCAGCAGCCAAGACTTCGGGCGGGAGTCTGGCGAGCAGTACTTC.

The V gene is TRBV5-1, the J gene TRBJ1-1; TRBD1 aligns across 8 bases. V lost 1 base and J lost 4; bases outside the gene matches: 9. The V gene's germline CDR1 is SGHRS and CDR2 YFSETQ. The CDR3 loop spans 16 amino acids. CDR3 in amino acids: CASSLLGRGLSTEAFF. The DNA for the CDR3 is TGCGCCAGCAGCTTGTTGGGCAGGGGGCTAAGCACTGAAGCTTTCTTT.

Details on this clone: A read error may produce the germline difference seen at one junction end. The rearrangement joins TRBV7-7 to TRBJ2-1; TRBD2 aligns across 10 bases. There are 16 residues in the CDR3. Germline V gives CDR1 SSHAT, CDR2 FNYEAQ (reference sequence). The DNA for the CDR3 is TGTGCTAGCAGCTTAGTAGCGGGAGGATCGGGCAGTGAGCAGTTCTTC. Protein product: CASSLVAGGSGSEQFF.

The chain links TRBV5-1 to TRBJ1-4; 8 bases fit TRBD1. The CDR3 contains 15 residues. The V gene end was trimmed by 0 bases and the J gene end by 5 bases; junction bases not matched to a gene: 3. Germline CDR1 is SGHRS and CDR2 is YFSETQ. The chain's CDR3 is CASSLGQGKNEKLFF. Written as DNA, the CDR3 is TGCGCCAGCAGCTTGGGACAGGGGAAGAATGAAAAACTGTTTTTT. The full variable domain, in which reference TRBV5-1 and TRBJ1-4 provide the parts outside the CDR3, is KAGVTQTPRYLIKTRGQQVTLSCSPISGHRSVSWYQQTPGQGLQFLFEYFSETQRNKGNFPGRFSGRQFSNSRSEMNVSTLELGDSALYLCASSLGQGKNEKLFFGSGTQLSVL.

V gene TRBV13 combines with J gene TRBJ2-1; D remains unclear. V was cut by 6 bases and J by 5 bases, with 5 bases left in between. Germline CDR1 PRHDT, CDR2 FYEKMQ (reference sequence). The CDR3 covers 11 residues. The CDR3: CASSLNNEQFF. CDR3 nucleotides: TGTGCCAGCAGTCTAAACAATGAGCAGTTCTTC.

The J gene is TRBJ2-2, the V gene TRBV9; tentative D call: TRBD1 (7 bases). Germline V gene sequence: CDR1 SGDLS, CDR2 YYNGEE. The V and J ends lost 7 bases and 3 bases respectively, with 22 bases between them. The CDR3 loop spans 17 amino acids. The CDR3: CASAEDRRGLDTGELFF. CDR3 bases: TGTGCCAGCGCTGAAGATAGGAGGGGGCTAGACACCGGGGAGCTGTTTTTT.

The J gene is TRBJ2-5, the V gene TRBV11-2, with TRBD2 as a possible D gene (6 bases). CDR1 is SGHAT and CDR2 is FQNNGV in the germline V gene. V shed 1 base and J shed 5 bases, with 17 bases lying between them. This CDR3 is built from 16 residues. CDR3: CASSLGGTLAGETQYF. CDR3 sequence (DNA): TGTGCCAGCAGCTTAGGCGGGACTTTAGCCGGGGAGACCCAGTACTTC.

V gene TRBV19 combines with J gene TRBJ1-5; tentatively, D is TRBD1 (5 bases). Deletions cut 4 bases from V and 7 bases from J, with 14 bases between. This CDR3 has 14 residues. Germline lookup yields CDR1 LNHDA and CDR2 SQIVND (reference sequence). CDR3 in amino acids: CASSTRQTFQPQHF. CDR3 sequence (DNA): TGTGCCAGTAGTACCAGACAGACCTTCCAGCCCCAGCATTTT.